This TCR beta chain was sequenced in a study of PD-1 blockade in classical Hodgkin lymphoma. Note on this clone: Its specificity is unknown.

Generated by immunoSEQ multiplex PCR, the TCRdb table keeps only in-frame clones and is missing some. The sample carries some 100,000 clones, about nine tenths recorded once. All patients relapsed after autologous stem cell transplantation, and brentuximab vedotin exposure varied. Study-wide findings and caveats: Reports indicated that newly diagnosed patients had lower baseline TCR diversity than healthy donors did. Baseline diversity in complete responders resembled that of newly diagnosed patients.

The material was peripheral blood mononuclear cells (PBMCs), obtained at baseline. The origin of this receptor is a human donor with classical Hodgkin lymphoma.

CDR3 in DNA: TGTGCCAGCAGCTCATTAGCGGGAGCGGAAAATGAGCAGTTCTTC. This sequence encodes CASSSLAGAENEQFF. This chain uses TRBV13 with TRBJ2-1; TRBD2 matches at 9 bases. V was clipped by 4 bases and J by 7 bases; unmatched bases: 8. Germline CDR1 reads PRHDT; CDR2 reads FYEKMQ (reference sequence). CDR3 size: 15 residues.